What follows are 32 T cell receptor beta chains derived from one specimen sequenced in a study of T cells in women clearing cervical HPV infection. Sequencing used immunoSEQ multiplex PCR; TCRdb keeps in-frame clones, though not all of them. Its clone listing holds roughly 22,000 clones. Sequencing used blood buffy coat. Every receptor here comes from a woman aged 18 to 75 with a cervical HPV16 infection that either progressed to CIN3+ or cleared (not recorded which).

With respect to this clone: The read ends 3 residues before the CDR3 terminus; that terminus is restored from the germline J gene. V is TRBV20-1 and J is TRBJ2-1; 12 bases line up with TRBD2. This CDR3 has 15 residues. V shed 5 bases, J shed 7 bases, and the junction held 9 bases outside the gene matches. Germline CDR1 is DFQATT and CDR2 is SNEGSKA (reference sequence). Incomplete CDR3 DNA: TGCAGTGCTCAGGGCCCTAGCGGGGGGGCAAATGAG. Its protein product is CSAQGPSGGANE. The whole CDR3 protein reads CSAQGPSGGANEQFF.

Comment on this clone: The read falls 3 residues short of the CDR3 end, and the missing part is taken from the germline J gene. This chain uses TRBV19 with TRBJ1-2; unclear D gene. This CDR3 is built from 11 residues. The V gene lost 6 bases and the J gene lost 1 base, with 3 bases spanning the gap. The V gene's germline CDR1 is LNHDA and CDR2 SQIVND (reference sequence). The covered CDR3 bases are TGTGCCAGTAGCAATAACTATGGC. Residues: CASSNNYG. The CDR3 in its entirety is CASSNNYGYTF.

Details on this clone: The CDR3 end lies 3 residues beyond the end of the read and is filled in from the germline J gene. The chain has TRBV11-2 and TRBJ2-5; no firm D call. The CDR3 totals 12 residues. Germline V gene data show CDR1 as SGHAT and CDR2 as FQNNGV. V was pared by 2 bases and J by 5 bases, with 6 bases between. Partial CDR3 DNA: TGTGCCAGCAGCTTATCCCGGGAGACC. This codes for CASSLSRET. The entire CDR3 is CASSLSRETQYF.

Points on this clone: The read terminates 3 residues ahead of where the CDR3 ends, so the germline J gene completes it. The rearrangement uses TRBV2 and TRBJ2-7, with TRBD2 identical over 10 bases. Per germline, CDR1 SNHLY and CDR2 FYNNEI. V lost 5 bases and J lost 0; bases outside the gene matches: 4. The CDR3 sequence is 15 residues long. The sequenced part of the CDR3 DNA is TGTGCCAGCAGTCGGGGACTAGCGAGCTCCTACGAG. Residues: CASSRGLASSYE. The CDR3, in full, reads CASSRGLASSYEQYF. The entire variable domain, with the rest obtained from reference TRBV2 and TRBJ2-7, is as follows: EPEVTQTPSHQVTQMGQEVILRCVPISNHLYFYWYRQILGQKVEFLVSFYNNEISEKSEIFDDQFSVERPDGSNFTLKIRSTKLEDSAMYFCASSRGLASSYEQYFGPGTRLTVT.

Worth noting for this clone: With the read ending 3 residues before the CDR3 end, the germline J gene is used to fill in that end. This sequence joins TRBV30 and TRBJ2-2; 7 bases are a match to TRBD2. CDR3 length: 14 residues. The ends lost 4 bases at V and 5 bases at J; junction bases unmatched: 7. In germline, CDR1 is GTSNPN, CDR2 SVGIG (reference sequence). CDR3 amino acids: CAWTWQGGTGELFF. Incomplete CDR3 DNA: TGTGCCTGGACTTGGCAGGGAGGGACCGGGGAG.

The sequenced part of the CDR3 DNA is TGTGCCAGCAGTGAAGTTAACAGGGTCTACGAG. It yields the protein CASSEVNRVYE. The CDR3 in its entirety is CASSEVNRVYEQYF. This sequence joins TRBV6-1 and TRBJ2-7; TRBD1 is a possible D gene (6 bases). The read falls 3 residues short of the CDR3 end, and the missing part is taken from the germline J gene. Germline assignment: CDR1 MNHNS and CDR2 SASEGT. V dropped 1 base and J dropped 3 bases, with 10 bases sitting between them. CDR3 size: 14 residues.

Points on this clone: The CDR3 end lies 3 residues beyond the end of the read and is filled in from the germline J gene. The chain is built from TRBV6-2 or TRBV6-3 and TRBJ1-2; no firm D call. Per the germline V gene, CDR1 is MNHEY and CDR2 is SVGEGT. The CDR3 covers 15 residues. CDR3 bases read: TGTGCCAGCAGTTACTTCAGGCCAGCGGGTTACGAC. This codes for CASSYFRPAGYD. The CDR3 reads in full as CASSYFRPAGYDYTF.

Details on this clone: The missing CDR3 end, 3 residues past where the read stops, is filled in from the germline J gene. The chain has TRBV12-3 or TRBV12-4 and TRBJ1-1, with a possible D match to TRBD1 (5 bases). The V and J ends lost 6 bases and 1 base respectively, with 9 bases between them. The CDR3 has 13 amino acids. CDR3 in amino acids: CASRPTGNTEAFF. The DNA read from the CDR3 is TGTGCCAGCAGACCCACAGGGAACACTGAA.

As regards this clone: With the read ending 3 residues before the CDR3 end, the germline J gene is used to fill in that end. This chain uses TRBV10-3 with TRBJ1-6, with 7 nucleotides matching TRBD1. The V segment lost 8 bases and the J segment 5 bases; nucleotides outside the gene matches: 9. This CDR3 is 15 amino acids long. Germline CDR1 is ENHRY and CDR2 is SYGVKD. CDR3 DNA, as far as it was read: TGTGCCATCTCAGGGGGAAGAGCCGATAATTCACCC. Its protein is CAISGGRADNSP. The entire CDR3 is CAISGGRADNSPLHF.

Of note for this clone: The read halts 3 residues ahead of the CDR3 end, with the missing end drawn from the germline J gene. This chain connects TRBV9 to TRBJ2-5, with 7 bases matching TRBD1. The V segment lost 3 bases and the J segment 3 bases; nucleotides outside the gene matches: 2. Per the germline V gene, CDR1 is SGDLS and CDR2 is YYNGEE. CDR3 length: 13 amino acids. Partial CDR3 DNA: TGTGCCAGCAGCGGACAGGGAAAAGAGACC. Its protein product is CASSGQGKET. The complete CDR3 sequence is CASSGQGKETQYF.

In regard to this clone: Read data end 3 residues before the CDR3 end; the end is taken from the germline J gene. This sequence joins TRBV12-3 or TRBV12-4 and TRBJ1-2, with 7 bases fitting TRBD1. V dropped 2 bases and J dropped 4; count of bases not matched to a gene: 1. The CDR3 contains 13 residues. CDR3 residues: CASSLTGVYGYTF. CDR3 bases read: TGTGCCAGCAGTTTAACAGGGGTCTATGGC.

With respect to this clone: Coverage ceases 3 residues before the CDR3 finishes, and the germline J gene fills in the end. The chain joins TRBV12-5 to TRBJ1-4, with D unclear. Germline CDR1 and CDR2: LGHNT and FRNRAP. V lost 5 bases and J 7 bases, leaving 8 bases between the germline ends. There are 12 residues in the CDR3. The chain's CDR3 is CASGLRGEKLFF. Partial CDR3 DNA: TGTGCTAGTGGTCTGAGAGGTGAAAAA.

The CDR3 DNA, read in part, is TGTGCCAGCAGCTCCCGCACAGCTCCCTACGAC. This codes for CASSSRTAPYD. The complete CDR3 sequence is CASSSRTAPYDYTF. The J gene is TRBJ1-2, the V gene TRBV7-9; D remains ambiguous. The read is 3 residues too short to cover the CDR3 end, so that end is filled in from the germline J gene. The CDR3 runs to 14 residues. The germline gives CDR1 SEHNR, CDR2 FQNEAQ (reference sequence).

The CDR3 bases that were read are TGCAGCGTTGAAGATCCCGCAGGGGGCTTCAAGACC. Protein product: CSVEDPAGGFKT. The full CDR3 protein is CSVEDPAGGFKTQYF. The gene calls are TRBV29-1 and TRBJ2-5, with TRBD1 identical over 8 bases. The CDR3 end lies 3 residues beyond the end of the read and is filled in from the germline J gene. Germline V gives CDR1 SQVTM, CDR2 ANQGSEA. The CDR3 loop spans 15 amino acids. J was trimmed by 6 bases and V by 0 bases; bases with no gene match: 9.

Concerning this clone itself: The CDR3 extends 3 residues past the end of the read, so its final part is completed from the germline J gene. The chain joins TRBV18 to TRBJ1-5, with TRBD1 as a possible D gene (5 bases). Germline V gene lookup returns CDR1 KGHSH and CDR2 LQKENI. V dropped 5 bases and J dropped 4 bases, with 9 bases sitting between them. The CDR3 has 13 amino acids. Partial CDR3 DNA: TGTGCCAGCTCAACGGGGGAAAATCAGCCC. It translates to CASSTGENQP. The full-length CDR3 reads as CASSTGENQPQHF.

A remark on this clone: Coverage ceases 3 residues before the CDR3 finishes, and the germline J gene fills in the end. The rearrangement uses TRBV20-1 and TRBJ2-2, with a possible D match to TRBD2 (6 bases). The CDR3 extends over 14 amino acids. The V gene lost 3 bases and the J gene lost 2 bases, with 10 bases spanning the gap. Germline V lookup: CDR1 DFQATT, CDR2 SNEGSKA (reference sequence). CDR3 DNA, as far as it was read: TGCAGTGCTAGCCGGGACTCAAACACCGGGGAG. It encodes CSASRDSNTGE. The full CDR3 is CSASRDSNTGELFF.

Concerning this clone itself: The CDR3 end falls 3 residues outside the read, so it is completed with the germline J gene. V gene TRBV2 combines with J gene TRBJ2-3; 7 bases map to TRBD1. Per the germline V gene, CDR1 is SNHLY and CDR2 is FYNNEI. This CDR3 region has 15 residues. The sequenced part of the CDR3 DNA is TGTGCCAGCAGCATCGGACAGGTCCCCAATCAGCCG. It codes for CASSIGQVPNQP. The full CDR3 is CASSIGQVPNQPQYF.

About this clone itself: Sequencing ends 3 residues short of the CDR3 end; the germline J gene provides the rest. The V call is TRBV11-2, the J call TRBJ2-2, with TRBD2 identical over 9 bases. Germline V gene data show CDR1 as SGHAT and CDR2 as FQNNGV. The V segment lost 5 bases and the J segment 1 base; nucleotides outside the gene matches: 2. The CDR3 is made up of 15 amino acids. The DNA read from the CDR3 is TGTGCCAGCAGCGGACTAGCGAGGAACACCGGGGAG. Translated, it gives CASSGLARNTGE. The entire CDR3 protein reads CASSGLARNTGELFF. The complete variable domain, with remaining parts taken from reference TRBV11-2 and TRBJ2-2, reads EAGVAQSPRYKIIEKRQSVAFWCNPISGHATLYWYQQILGQGPKLLIQFQNNGVVDDSQLPKDRFSAERLKGVDSTLKIQPAKLEDSAVYLCASSGLARNTGELFFGEGSRLTVL.

Worth noting for this clone: The CDR3 goes on 3 residues after the read ends, and that part is filled in from the germline J gene. The J gene is TRBJ1-2, the V gene TRBV18; 7 positions agree with TRBD1. V lost 3 bases to trimming and J lost 0 bases; unmatched junction nucleotides: 4. Germline-derived CDR1 and CDR2 are KGHSH and LQKENI. The CDR3 is 15 amino acids. The CDR3 sequence: CASSPIGTANYGYTF. The sequenced CDR3 bases are TGTGCCAGCTCACCCATAGGGACAGCTAACTATGGC.

Comment on this clone: The sequenced fragment ends 3 residues before the CDR3 boundary, so the rest is inferred from the germline J gene. The chain has TRBV12-3 or TRBV12-4 and TRBJ2-2; 11 bases fit TRBD1. This CDR3 region has 15 residues. Unmatched junction bases numbered 6, after V lost 6 bases and J lost 6 bases. The DNA read from the CDR3 is TGTGCCAGCAGCAACGAGGGACAGGGGGCCGGGGAG. It specifies CASSNEGQGAGE. The CDR3 in full is CASSNEGQGAGELFF.

Regarding this clone: At one end, the junction sequence differs from germline, possibly due to a read error. The read gets to within 3 residues of the CDR3 end, and the germline J gene fills in the rest. The chain carries TRBV4-2 and TRBJ1-2; D might be TRBD1 (6 bases). The CDR3 is 17 amino acids. Looked up from germline, CDR1 is LGHNA and CDR2 is YNFKEQ. CDR3 protein: CASSQVARTATNYGYTF. The sequenced CDR3 bases are TGCGCCAGCAGCCAAGTCGCCCGGACAGCCACTAACTATGGC.

CDR3 DNA (partial): TGCAGCGTTGAAGGCGGCCAGGGGTTTGACTCCTACGAG. It is translated as CSVEGGQGFDSYE. The entire CDR3 sequence reads CSVEGGQGFDSYEQYF. V and J are TRBV29-1 and TRBJ2-7, with TRBD1 as a possible D gene (6 bases). The sequenced fragment ends 3 residues before the CDR3 boundary, so the rest is inferred from the germline J gene. The germline V and J ends were trimmed by 1 base and 0 bases, with 16 bases remaining between them. CDR1 and CDR2 from the germline V gene are SQVTM and ANQGSEA. This CDR3 is 16 amino acids long.

As for this clone: Read sequence stops 3 residues before the CDR3 end, and the germline J gene provides the missing end. This sequence joins TRBV2 and TRBJ1-5; a weak D match, TRBD1 (5 bases). From germline, CDR1 is SNHLY and CDR2 FYNNEI. V was pared by 9 bases and J by 1 base, with 16 bases between. The CDR3 loop spans 15 amino acids. The CDR3 DNA, read in part, is TGTGCCAGTGGGGCCTTATTCGGGAGCAATCAGCCC. Translation: CASGALFGSNQP. The whole CDR3 sequence is CASGALFGSNQPQHF.

Points on this clone: The read ends 3 residues shy of where the CDR3 ends; the end is completed using the germline J gene. V usage is TRBV30 and J usage is TRBJ2-2, with a possible D match to TRBD1 (6 bases). CDR1 and CDR2 from the germline V gene are GTSNPN and SVGIG (reference sequence). CDR3 length equals 15 residues. Trimming shortened V by 5 bases and J by 6 bases, and 19 bases separated the two germline ends. The CDR3 protein is CAWGEGTPPPGELFF. The part of the CDR3 DNA that was read is TGTGCCTGGGGAGAAGGGACACCCCCCCCCGGGGAG.

The CDR3 bases that were read are TGTGCCAGTAGTATAGTAGGTCTGGCGGGAGGGCCGCGGAATGAG. This translates into CASSIVGLAGGPRNE. The full CDR3 is CASSIVGLAGGPRNEQFF. This chain uses TRBV19 with TRBJ2-1; 9 bases align to TRBD2. Sequencing ends 3 residues short of the CDR3 end; the germline J gene provides the rest. J was trimmed by 7 bases and V by 1 base; bases with no gene match: 14. Germline CDR1 reads LNHDA; CDR2 reads SQIVND (reference sequence). This CDR3 contains 18 residues.

In regard to this clone: The sequenced fragment ends 3 residues before the CDR3 boundary, so the rest is inferred from the germline J gene. The chain carries TRBV20-1 and TRBJ2-1; 9 bases agree with TRBD1. Germline lookup yields CDR1 DFQATT and CDR2 SNEGSKA (reference sequence). The V gene end was trimmed by 3 bases and the J gene end by 5 bases; junction bases not matched to a gene: 5. There are 14 residues in the CDR3. CDR3 amino acids: CSASPGQGHNEQFF. The covered CDR3 bases are TGCAGTGCTAGTCCGGGACAGGGTCACAATGAG.

A word on this clone: The CDR3 end is not reached by the read, which stops 3 residues before it; the germline J gene fills it in. This rearrangement joins TRBV6-2 or TRBV6-3 to TRBJ1-2; D unclear. There are 17 residues in the CDR3. From germline, CDR1 is MNHEY and CDR2 SVGEGT. The sequenced part of the CDR3 DNA is TGTGCCAGCAGTCTATCCCCGGCGGGAGGGTCCTACAATGAC. It codes for CASSLSPAGGSYND. The whole CDR3 is CASSLSPAGGSYNDYTF.

As to this clone: The read terminates 3 residues before the CDR3 end, so the remaining end is supplied by the germline J gene. The rearrangement joins TRBV30 to TRBJ2-3; D remains unclear. This CDR3 is built from 13 residues. Germline CDR1 is GTSNPN and CDR2 is SVGIG (reference sequence). CDR3 bases read: TGTGCCTGGAGTTTGGCAGGCAATCAGCCG. Translating gives CAWSLAGNQP. The complete CDR3 reads CAWSLAGNQPQYF.

Comment on this clone: The DNA ends 3 residues before the CDR3 does, and the rest of the CDR3 is filled in from the germline J gene. The chain joins TRBV2 to TRBJ2-7, with a weak D call TRBD2 (5 bases). From germline, CDR1 is SNHLY and CDR2 FYNNEI. Trimming pared 9 bases from V and 6 bases from J, leaving 15 bases between. The CDR3 contains 12 residues. The sequenced part of the CDR3 DNA is TGTGCCAGTAGGCCGGCGGGTGGCGAG. This sequence encodes CASRPAGGE. The whole CDR3 reads CASRPAGGEQYF.

This clone is classed as medium-sized by frequency. The CDR3 goes on 3 residues after the read ends, and that part is filled in from the germline J gene. The rearrangement links TRBV18 to TRBJ1-1; no firm D call. The ends were cut back, 3 bases at V and 4 bases at J, with 9 bases in the middle. Germline lookup yields CDR1 KGHSH and CDR2 LQKENI. This CDR3 is built from 13 residues. Partial CDR3 DNA: TGTGCCAGCTCACCCGAAGAAGGCACTGAA. Translated: CASSPEEGTE. The entire CDR3 is CASSPEEGTEAFF.

For this clone: The read halts 3 residues ahead of the CDR3 end, with the missing end drawn from the germline J gene. The V and J genes are TRBV20-1 and TRBJ1-1; D is possibly TRBD1 (5 bases). CDR3 length: 15 amino acids. Trimming took 3 bases from V and 3 from J, leaving 17 bases between them. The germline V gene has CDR1 DFQATT and CDR2 SNEGSKA (reference sequence). The DNA read from the CDR3 is TGCAGTGCTAGGGGGGTAGCGGGCGTGTACACTGAA. This gives the protein CSARGVAGVYTE. The whole CDR3 protein is CSARGVAGVYTEAFF.

Notes on this clone: The sequence runs out 3 residues before the end of the CDR3; the remainder is reconstructed from the germline J gene. The chain recombines TRBV6-1 with TRBJ2-3; 8 bases agree with TRBD1. The CDR3 is 15 amino acids. CDR1 and CDR2 from the germline V gene are MNHNS and SASEGT. The CDR3 sequence: CASSGAGTGQETQYF. The covered CDR3 bases are TGTGCCAGCAGTGGGGCCGGGACAGGACAAGAGACG.